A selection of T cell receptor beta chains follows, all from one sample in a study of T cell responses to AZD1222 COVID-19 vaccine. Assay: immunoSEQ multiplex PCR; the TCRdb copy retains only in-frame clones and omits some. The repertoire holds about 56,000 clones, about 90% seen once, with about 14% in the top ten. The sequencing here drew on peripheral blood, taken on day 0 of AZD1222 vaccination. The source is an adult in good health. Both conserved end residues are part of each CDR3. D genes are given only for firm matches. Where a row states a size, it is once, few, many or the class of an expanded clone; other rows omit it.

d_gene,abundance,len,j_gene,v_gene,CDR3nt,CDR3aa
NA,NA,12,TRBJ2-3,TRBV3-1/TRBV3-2,TGTGCCAGCAGCCCAAACCCTGATACGCAGTATTTT,CASSPNPDTQYF
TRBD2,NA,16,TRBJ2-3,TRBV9,TGTGCCAGCAGCACCCAAAGGACTAGCGGCACAGATACGCAGTATTTT,CASSTQRTSGTDTQYF
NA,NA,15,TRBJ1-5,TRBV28,TGTGCCAGCACCATGGACTGGGACTCTAATCAGCCCCAGCATTTT,CASTMDWDSNQPQHF
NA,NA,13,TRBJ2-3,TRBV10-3,TGTGCCATCAGGGGCGGACCCACAGATACGCAGTATTTT,CAIRGGPTDTQYF
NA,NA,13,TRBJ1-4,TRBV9,TGTGCCAGCAGCGTAGATACTAATGAAAAACTGTTTTTT,CASSVDTNEKLFF
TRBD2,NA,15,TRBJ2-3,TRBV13,TGTGCCAGCAGCCCCTTAGCGGGAGGGGCAGATACGCAGTATTTT,CASSPLAGGADTQYF
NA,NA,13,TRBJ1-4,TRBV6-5,TGTGCCGCAAGGGGCCCAACTAATGAAAAACTGTTTTTT,CAARGPTNEKLFF
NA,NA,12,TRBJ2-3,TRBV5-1,TGCGCCAGCAGCTTCTTGGCAGATACGCAGTATTTT,CASSFLADTQYF
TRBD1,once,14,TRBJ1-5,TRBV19,TGTGCCAGTAACCCGGGACAGTGGGCACAGCCCCAGCATTTT,CASNPGQWAQPQHF
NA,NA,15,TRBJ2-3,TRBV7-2,TGTGCCAGCAGCTTAGTAGGAGGGCTGGCAGATACGCAGTATTTT,CASSLVGGLADTQYF
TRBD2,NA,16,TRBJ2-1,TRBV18,TGTGCCAGCTCACTTCCGGGACTAGCGGCATACAATGAGCAGTTCTTC,CASSLPGLAAYNEQFF
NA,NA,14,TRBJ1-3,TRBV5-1,TGCGCCAGCAGCCCCCAACAGGGTCGGAACACCATATATTTT,CASSPQQGRNTIYF
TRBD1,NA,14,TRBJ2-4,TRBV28,TGTGCCAGCACTTCGGCGACAGGGGGAAACATTCAGTACTTC,CASTSATGGNIQYF
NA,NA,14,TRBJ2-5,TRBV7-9,TGTGCCAGCAGTAGGGGCGACTACCAAGAGACCCAGTACTTC,CASSRGDYQETQYF
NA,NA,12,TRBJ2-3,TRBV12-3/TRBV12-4,TGTGCCAGCAGTTTACAGGTAGATACGCAGTATTTT,CASSLQVDTQYF
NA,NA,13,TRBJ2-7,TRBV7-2,TGTGCCAGCAGCCGGGACCAAGGGTACGAGCAGTACTTC,CASSRDQGYEQYF
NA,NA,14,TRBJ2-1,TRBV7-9,TGTGCCAGCAGCTCCCCCGGGACCCACAATGAGCAGTTCTTC,CASSSPGTHNEQFF
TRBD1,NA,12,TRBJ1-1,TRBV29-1,TGCAGCGTCGACAGGGGTGGGACTGAAGCTTTCTTT,CSVDRGGTEAFF
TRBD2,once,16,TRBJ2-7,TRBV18,TGTGCCAGCTCACCCTTCGGGACTAGCGGGTTCTACGAGCAGTACTTC,CASSPFGTSGFYEQYF
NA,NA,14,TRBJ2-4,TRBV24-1,TGTGCCACCAGTGATCCGGGACAAGTGAACATTCAGTACTTC,CATSDPGQVNIQYF
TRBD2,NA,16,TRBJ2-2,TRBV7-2,TGTGCCAGCAGCATAACTAGCACGGAGCGGGGCGGGGAGCTGTTTTTT,CASSITSTERGGELFF
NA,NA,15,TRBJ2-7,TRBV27,TGTGCCAGCAGGCCTCTAGGGCGGCAGGACTACGAGCAGTACTTC,CASRPLGRQDYEQYF
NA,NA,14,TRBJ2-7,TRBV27,TGTGCCAGCAAAAAAGGAGGAAGTTCCTACGAGCAGTACTTC,CASKKGGSSYEQYF